Below, 21 T cell receptor beta chains from the same sample are listed, as sequenced in a study of T cell responses to AZD1222 COVID-19 vaccine. Assay used: immunoSEQ multiplex PCR; TCRdb lists only in-frame clones, some missing. The profile shows 110,000 to 150,000 clones, roughly 88% of them singletons. The sample consisted of peripheral blood, taken on day 0 of AZD1222 vaccination. These receptors all stem from an adult in good health.

J is TRBJ1-1 and V is TRBV5-5; 9 nucleotides align to TRBD1. This CDR3 spans 14 amino acids. The junction had 5 bases not matched to a gene; V was cut back by 5 bases and J by 3 bases. Germline V gives CDR1 SGHKS, CDR2 YYEKEE (reference sequence). The CDR3 coding sequence is TGTGCCAGCAGATACAGGACAGGGGACACTGAAGCTTTCTTT. It encodes CASRYRTGDTEAFF. Together with reference TRBV5-5 and TRBJ1-1, the CDR3 gives the full variable domain: DAGVTQSPTHLIKTRGQQVTLRCSPISGHKSVSWYQQVLGQGPQFIFQYYEKEERGRGNFPDRFSARQFPNYSSELNVNALLLGDSALYLCASRYRTGDTEAFFGQGTRLTVV.

The chain carries TRBV29-1 and TRBJ1-2; 7 bases fit TRBD1. Germline V gives CDR1 SQVTM, CDR2 ANQGSEA. With V trimmed by 6 bases and J by 2 bases, 12 bases remained unmatched. This CDR3 region has 15 residues. The CDR3: CSVTPGTDQNYGYTF. The DNA for the CDR3 is TGCAGCGTGACCCCCGGGACAGACCAAAACTATGGCTACACCTTC.

The gene calls are TRBV9 and TRBJ2-3; the match to TRBD2 covers 7 bases. J lost 3 bases, V lost 3 bases, and 7 bases had no gene match. The CDR3 loop spans 15 amino acids. Germline CDR1 reads SGDLS; CDR2 reads YYNGEE. CDR3 residues: CASSEWGGSTDTQYF. The CDR3 DNA follows: TGTGCCAGCAGCGAGTGGGGGGGATCGACAGATACGCAGTATTTT.

The rearrangement joins TRBV11-2 to TRBJ2-1; the D is unclear. CDR1 is SGHAT, CDR2 FQNNGV, per germline. The CDR3 contains 12 residues. Trimming took off 5 bases at V and 12 bases at J, with 14 bases between the two ends. The CDR3 DNA reads TGTGCCAGCAGCCTGACATCGGGTGGGCAGTTCTTC. Amino acids: CASSLTSGGQFF.

This chain links TRBV11-2 with TRBJ1-1, with a possible D match to TRBD1 (6 bases). The CDR3 length is 15 residues. Germline CDR1 is SGHAT and CDR2 is FQNNGV. Trimming removed 5 bases from V and 2 bases from J, with 15 bases in between. CDR3: CASSVRQDFNTEAFF. The CDR3 DNA reads TGTGCCAGCAGCGTCCGACAGGACTTTAACACTGAAGCTTTCTTT.

The genes are TRBV24-1 and TRBJ2-5; the match to TRBD1 covers 11 bases. The length of the CDR3 is 16 residues. The junction had 6 bases not matched to a gene; V was cut back by 3 bases and J by 4 bases. The germline V gene has CDR1 KGHDR and CDR2 SFDVKD. The CDR3 bases are TGTGCCACCAGTGATCCTTTCGGGACAGGGGGAGAGACCCAGTACTTC. Its translation is CATSDPFGTGGETQYF.

This clone is a singleton in its sample. The chain links TRBV19 to TRBJ1-3; tentatively, D is TRBD1 (5 bases). CDR1 LNHDA and CDR2 SQIVND come from the germline V gene (reference sequence). The CDR3 has 17 residues. Trimming took off 8 bases at V and 3 bases at J, with 23 bases between the two ends. The CDR3 here is CASQPGTGGGLGNTIYF. Written as DNA, the CDR3 is TGTGCCAGTCAGCCGGGGACGGGTGGAGGACTTGGAAACACCATATATTTT. Together with reference TRBV19 and TRBJ1-3, the CDR3 gives the full variable domain: DGGITQSPKYLFRKEGQNVTLSCEQNLNHDAMYWYRQDPGQGLRLIYYSQIVNDFQKGDIAEGYSVSREKKESFPLTVTSAQKNPTAFYLCASQPGTGGGLGNTIYFGEGSWLTVV.

The V gene is TRBV5-1, the J gene TRBJ2-2; D is perhaps TRBD1 (5 bases). Trimming left V 6 bases short and J 2 bases short, with 20 bases between. The CDR3 spans 17 residues. The germline V gene encodes CDR1 SGHRS and CDR2 YFSETQ. Written as DNA, the CDR3 is TGCGCCAGCACCCCCCTCTGGCAGGGCGATAACACCGGGGAGCTGTTTTTT. This sequence encodes CASTPLWQGDNTGELFF. Using reference TRBV5-1 and TRBJ2-2 for the parts outside the CDR3, the full variable domain is KAGVTQTPRYLIKTRGQQVTLSCSPISGHRSVSWYQQTPGQGLQFLFEYFSETQRNKGNFPGRFSGRQFSNSRSEMNVSTLELGDSALYLCASTPLWQGDNTGELFFGEGSRLTVL.

The gene calls are TRBV5-6 and TRBJ2-6; a weak D match, TRBD2 (5 bases). CDR3 length equals 17 residues. The V gene lost 2 bases and the J gene lost 0 bases, with 12 bases spanning the gap. The germline V gene encodes CDR1 SGHDT and CDR2 YYEEEE. CDR3: CASSFRRGSSGANVLTF. The CDR3 region has the DNA TGTGCCAGCAGCTTTCGACGGGGAAGCTCTGGGGCCAACGTCCTGACTTTC. Complete variable domain (other parts from reference TRBV5-6 and TRBJ2-6): DAGVTQSPTHLIKTRGQQVTLRCSPKSGHDTVSWYQQALGQGPQFIFQYYEEEERQRGNFPDRFSGHQFPNYSSELNVNALLLGDSALYLCASSFRRGSSGANVLTFGAGSRLTVL.

The sample holds one count of this clone. CDR3 DNA sequence: TGCGCCAGCAGCCAAGATATAAGGGGTAGCGGGAGATCCTACGAGCAGTACTTC. It codes for CASSQDIRGSGRSYEQYF. V and J are TRBV4-3 and TRBJ2-7; 9 bases map to TRBD2. The germline V gene encodes CDR1 LGHNA and CDR2 YSLEER. V was clipped by 0 bases and J by 1 base; unmatched bases: 10. The CDR3 length is 18 residues.

CDR3 sequence reads: CSARIIHEQFF. The CDR3 nucleotides are TGCAGTGCTAGAATCATCCATGAGCAGTTCTTC. The rearrangement joins TRBV20-1 to TRBJ2-1; D not certain. Germline loops: CDR1 DFQATT, CDR2 SNEGSKA (reference sequence). V was cut by 2 bases and J by 8 bases, with 7 bases left in between. This CDR3 is 11 amino acids long.

This clone came up many times. The V gene is TRBV29-1, the J gene TRBJ1-1; TRBD1 is a possible D gene (6 bases). The CDR3 spans 13 residues. Germline V gives CDR1 SQVTM, CDR2 ANQGSEA. Trimming removed 4 bases from V and 5 bases from J, with 14 bases in between. The CDR3 loop is CSVARDMITEAFF. For the CDR3, the DNA is TGCAGCGTTGCAAGGGACATGATAACTGAAGCTTTCTTT.

The gene calls are TRBV7-6 and TRBJ2-7, with TRBD2 as a possible D gene (6 bases). Trimming shortened V by 5 bases and J by 6 bases, and 23 bases separated the two germline ends. The CDR3 runs 16 residues. In germline, CDR1 is SGHVS, CDR2 FNYEAQ. This CDR3 is CASSPPGGGTSAEQYF. The DNA for the CDR3 is TGTGCCAGCAGCCCCCCTGGTGGCGGGACCTCGGCCGAGCAGTACTTC.

The chain links TRBV4-1 to TRBJ2-4; D is undetermined. CDR3 length: 13 residues. The V and J ends lost 1 base and 8 bases respectively, with 9 bases between them. Germline V gene data show CDR1 as MGHRA and CDR2 as YSYEKL. The CDR3 nucleotides read TGCGCCAGCAGCCAAGTCAGTGAGGACATTCAGTACTTC. Its translation is CASSQVSEDIQYF.

The chain couples TRBV28 to TRBJ1-3; no definite D call. This CDR3 contains 16 residues. Germline V gives CDR1 MDHEN, CDR2 SYDVKM. With 2 bases removed from V and 4 bases from J, the gap between germline ends came to 15 bases. The DNA for the CDR3 is TGTGCCAGCAGTTTAGCAGCAGGTCCATCGGGAAACACCATATATTTT. It encodes CASSLAAGPSGNTIYF.

The gene calls are TRBV5-1 and TRBJ1-1; 8 bases fit TRBD1. This CDR3 comprises 14 residues. The V and J ends lost 5 bases and 4 bases, in that order; junction bases with no gene match: 7. Germline V lookup: CDR1 SGHRS, CDR2 YFSETQ. The CDR3 DNA sequence: TGCGCCAGCAGGCAGGGGGCTGAAGGCACTGAAGCTTTCTTT. Its translation is CASRQGAEGTEAFF.

The CDR3 region is CASSLEVSGELFF. CDR3 DNA: TGTGCCAGCAGCTTAGAGGTGTCCGGGGAGCTGTTTTTT. The rearrangement uses TRBV7-2 and TRBJ2-2, with D unresolved. This CDR3 contains 13 residues. Germline assignment: CDR1 SGHTA and CDR2 FQGNSA. The ends were cut back, 1 base at V and 6 bases at J, with 6 bases in the middle.

In this sample, this clone turned up once. This chain joins TRBV14 and TRBJ1-2; no firm D call. Trimming left V 0 bases short and J 0 bases short, with 2 bases between. Germline V CDR1 and CDR2: SGHDN, FVKESK. This CDR3 has 13 residues. CDR3 amino acids: CASSQDTNYGYTF. As DNA, the CDR3 is TGTGCCAGCAGCCAAGACACTAACTATGGCTACACCTTC.

This chain uses TRBV9 with TRBJ2-2; 9 nucleotides agree with TRBD2. V was pared by 4 bases and J by 3 bases, with 13 bases of the junction left unmatched. The CDR3 consists of 18 residues. Germline V gene lookup returns CDR1 SGDLS and CDR2 YYNGEE. Here the CDR3 reads CASSRELAGFADTGELFF. The CDR3 region has the DNA TGTGCCAGCAGCCGAGAGCTAGCGGGATTTGCAGACACCGGGGAGCTGTTTTTT.

The genes are TRBV4-2 and TRBJ2-1; D gene unclear. V gave up 0 bases and J gave up 2 bases, with 8 bases separating them. Germline CDR1 and CDR2: LGHNA and YNFKEQ. The length of the CDR3 is 15 residues. The DNA of the CDR3 is TGTGCCAGCAGCCAAGAGGTTGAAGCCTACAATGAGCAGTTCTTC. Encoded protein: CASSQEVEAYNEQFF.

The chain employs TRBV7-3 and TRBJ2-1; D possibly matches TRBD1 or TRBD2 (5 bases each). Looked up from germline, CDR1 is SGHTA and CDR2 is FQGTGA. With 5 bases removed from V and 5 bases from J, the gap between germline ends came to 10 bases. This CDR3 is 13 amino acids long. In DNA form, the CDR3 reads TGTGCCAGCAGCCGAGGGGTAGACAATGAGCAGTTCTTC. It specifies CASSRGVDNEQFF. Drawing the rest from reference TRBV7-3 and TRBJ2-1, the complete variable domain is GAGVSQTPSNKVTEKGKYVELRCDPISGHTALYWYRQSLGQGPEFLIYFQGTGAADDSGLPNDRFFAVRPEGSVSTLKIQRTERGDSAVYLCASSRGVDNEQFFGPGTRLTVL.